This paragraph reports one T cell receptor (beta chain). The junction shows a germline mismatch at one end, possibly a read error. The source of the sample is a study of blood T cell repertoires in COVID-19. The overall study: PBMCs, B-cell-depleted T cells, or T cells were the source of the cDNA or gDNA that made up the material.

Methods used by the authors: Reference gene primer amplification yielded estimated nucleated cell counts. Only in-frame clones appear in the TCRdb table, and some are missing; sequencing was by immunoSEQ multiplex PCR. V and J calls and clone size are those listed in that table; D and trimming were worked out from the DNA. The top ten clones hold 8.5% to 12% of a sample with more than 300,000 clones, over 75% of them seen once. Germline-derived CDR1 and CDR2 are MNHEY and SVGAGI. CDR3 length: 10 residues. Sequenced input: peripheral blood. The V call is TRBV6-5, the J call TRBJ1-1; D not resolved. This clonotype was sampled from a woman aged 25-40 years with COVID-19, enrolled during active disease. The CDR3 sequence: CASSPTGAFF. In DNA form, the CDR3 reads TGTGCCAGCAGTCCAACTGGAGCTTTCTTT.